A single T cell receptor (beta chain) is shown here with its context. This sample is part of a study of beta chain features in type 1 diabetes. Germline CDR1 reads KGHSH; CDR2 reads LQKENI. This CDR3 region has 15 residues. V lost 3 bases and J lost 0, with 6 bases in between. Expressed TCRB transcripts were sequenced because the entire RNA isolate underwent reverse transcription. Assay used: immunoSEQ multiplex PCR; TCRdb lists only in-frame clones, some missing. The data show hundreds of thousands of clones, about an eighth seen once. V gene TRBV18 combines with J gene TRBJ1-6; D unclear. The sequenced material came from naive CD4+ T cells from blood. This sequence was found in a woman under 30 in good health. The CDR3 loop reads CASSPPNSYNSPLHF. CDR3 sequence (DNA): TGTGCCAGCTCACCTCCCAACTCCTATAATTCACCCCTCCACTTT.